These 18 T cell receptor beta chains were all obtained from the same sample, sequenced in a study of blood T cell repertoires in COVID-19. Sequencing was performed with immunoSEQ multiplex PCR; in TCRdb, only in-frame clones are kept and a portion is missing. The table lists 160,000 or so clones, 81% of them singletons. Sequenced material: peripheral blood. The receptor source for this set is a man in his 60s with active or convalescent COVID-19.

The chain employs TRBV5-1 and TRBJ2-1; possibly TRBD2 for D (6 bases). The ends were cut back, 4 bases at V and 8 bases at J, with 13 bases in the middle. This CDR3 is built from 13 residues. The V gene's germline CDR1 is SGHRS and CDR2 YFSETQ. In nucleotides, the CDR3 is TGCGCCAGCAGCCTTATAACGGGGGATGAGCAGTTCTTC. Protein sequence: CASSLITGDEQFF. Variable domain in full (rest from reference TRBV5-1 and TRBJ2-1): KAGVTQTPRYLIKTRGQQVTLSCSPISGHRSVSWYQQTPGQGLQFLFEYFSETQRNKGNFPGRFSGRQFSNSRSEMNVSTLELGDSALYLCASSLITGDEQFFGPGTRLTVL.

This clone was picked up one time. The chain joins TRBV27 to TRBJ2-1; 7 bases align to TRBD1. The CDR3 length is 15 residues. The trim removed 4 bases at V and 4 bases at J, leaving 7 bases unmatched. Germline V gives CDR1 MNHEY, CDR2 SMNVEV (reference sequence). The CDR3 DNA reads as TGTGCCAGCAGTTCGCGACAGGGCCCGTACAATGAGCAGTTCTTC. This sequence encodes CASSSRQGPYNEQFF.

The chain combines TRBV6-5 with TRBJ2-7, with 11 bases fitting TRBD2. The CDR3 runs 15 residues. Trimming removed 5 bases from V and 5 bases from J; junction bases left unmatched: 8. Germline CDR1 MNHEY, CDR2 SVGAGI. CDR3 bases: TGTGCCAGCAGTCACAGACTAGCGGGGAGGAACGAGCAGTACTTC. Translation: CASSHRLAGRNEQYF.

V gene TRBV10-2 combines with J gene TRBJ2-1, with 13 positions matching TRBD2. The germline gives CDR1 WSHSY, CDR2 SAAADI. The V and J ends lost 4 bases and 4 bases, in that order; junction bases with no gene match: 4. This CDR3 region has 16 residues. The CDR3 reads CASSGTSGRFYNEQFF. The CDR3 region has the DNA TGCGCCAGCAGTGGGACTAGCGGGAGATTTTACAATGAGCAGTTCTTC.

The rearrangement uses TRBV15 and TRBJ2-5; D is possibly TRBD2 (5 bases). V lost 0 bases and J 4 bases, leaving 12 bases between the germline ends. The CDR3 spans 15 residues. Germline lookup yields CDR1 LNHNV and CDR2 YYDKDF (reference sequence). This CDR3 reads CATSREPREGETQYF. CDR3 in DNA: TGTGCCACCAGCAGAGAACCCCGAGAGGGAGAGACCCAGTACTTC.

The chain combines TRBV6-5 with TRBJ1-1; 7 bases agree with TRBD1. CDR3 size: 15 residues. V trimming: 5 bases; J trimming: 3 bases; junction bases outside the gene matches: 9. CDR1 is MNHEY and CDR2 is SVGAGI in the germline V gene. The CDR3 coding sequence is TGTGCCAGCAGTAATACTCAGGGGGACCACACTGAAGCTTTCTTT. This codes for CASSNTQGDHTEAFF.

The sample holds one count of this clone. The genes are TRBV5-1 and TRBJ2-7, with 12 bases fitting TRBD2. V lost 4 bases and J lost 3; bases outside the gene matches: 2. The CDR3 loop spans 14 amino acids. Germline values: CDR1 SGHRS, CDR2 YFSETQ. DNA of the CDR3: TGCGCCAGCAGCCCGACTAGCGGGAGCTACGAGCAGTACTTC. It translates to CASSPTSGSYEQYF.

The chain joins TRBV6-1 to TRBJ2-7, with unresolved D. CDR1 and CDR2 from the germline V gene are MNHNS and SASEGT. This CDR3 has 15 residues. V was cut by 2 bases and J by 3 bases, with 14 bases left in between. CDR3 DNA: TGTGCCAGCAGTGAACAAACTCAACCATTCTACGAGCAGTACTTC. Translation gives CASSEQTQPFYEQYF.

The chain joins TRBV2 to TRBJ1-4; D is possibly TRBD1 (5 bases). Trimming took off 10 bases at V and 4 bases at J, with 16 bases between the two ends. The CDR3 runs 14 residues. Germline V gene lookup returns CDR1 SNHLY and CDR2 FYNNEI. The CDR3 region has the DNA TGTGCCACCCGGAGGGACCCGAATAATGAAAAACTGTTTTTT. Protein: CATRRDPNNEKLFF.

DNA for the CDR3: TGTGCCAGCAGGGCAGGTGGGCGGGAGAGAACCTACGAGCAGTACTTC. Its protein product is CASRAGGRERTYEQYF. The chain uses TRBV21-1 and TRBJ2-7; no DNA check was done on the table's D call, TRBD2. TRBV21-1 is annotated as a pseudogene. This CDR3 has 16 residues.

The rearrangement links TRBV23-1 to TRBJ2-7; 7 nucleotides agree with TRBD1. TRBV23-1 is an ORF, and what it does is uncertain. The trim removed 0 bases at V and 4 bases at J, leaving 3 bases unmatched. The CDR3 has 14 amino acids. The CDR3 here is CASSQSDRVYEQYF. The CDR3 nucleotides are TGCGCCAGCAGTCAATCTGACAGGGTGTACGAGCAGTACTTC.

The chain employs TRBV6-5 and TRBJ2-7; 13 bases align to TRBD2. The V and J ends lost 6 bases and 2 bases, in that order; junction bases with no gene match: 4. The CDR3 covers 15 residues. Germline V gene lookup returns CDR1 MNHEY and CDR2 SVGAGI. The CDR3 spells CASSGTSGNAYEQYF. The DNA for the CDR3 is TGTGCCAGCAGCGGGACTAGCGGGAACGCCTACGAGCAGTACTTC.

The chain employs TRBV4-1 and TRBJ1-1; 10 nucleotides line up with TRBD1. The length of the CDR3 is 16 residues. Germline-derived CDR1 and CDR2 are MGHRA and YSYEKL. J lost 3 bases, V lost 3 bases, and 7 bases had no gene match. CDR3 loop: CASSQGGTGVDTEAFF. As DNA, the CDR3 is TGCGCCAGCAGCCAGGGGGGGACAGGGGTTGACACTGAAGCTTTCTTT.

This clone was seen only a few times. The rearrangement links TRBV2 to TRBJ1-5; the D gene is possibly TRBD1 (6 bases). The CDR3 is made up of 16 amino acids. The ends were cut back, 2 bases at V and 6 bases at J, with 17 bases in the middle. Germline V gives CDR1 SNHLY, CDR2 FYNNEI. CDR3 protein: CASSENPTGIFQPQHF. In nucleotides, the CDR3 is TGTGCCAGCAGTGAAAATCCCACAGGGATTTTTCAGCCCCAGCATTTT.

This clone is a singleton in its sample. The J gene is TRBJ2-7, the V gene TRBV6-6; the match to TRBD2 covers 7 bases. V lost 5 bases to trimming and J lost 4 bases; unmatched junction nucleotides: 11. Per the germline V gene, CDR1 is MNHNY and CDR2 is SVGAGI (reference sequence). The CDR3 is made up of 15 amino acids. The CDR3 protein is CASSPPSGVGYEQYF. CDR3 sequence (DNA): TGTGCCAGCAGTCCCCCGAGCGGGGTGGGGTACGAGCAGTACTTC.

The chain employs TRBV10-1 and TRBJ2-1; TRBD1 agrees at 7 bases. V lost 2 bases to trimming and J lost 10 bases; unmatched junction nucleotides: 11. Germline CDR1 WNHNN, CDR2 SYGVQD (reference sequence). This CDR3 is 15 amino acids long. The chain's CDR3 is CASSEQVVGGAEQFF. DNA for the CDR3: TGCGCCAGCAGTGAGCAGGTTGTAGGGGGCGCGGAGCAGTTCTTC.

J is TRBJ1-2 and V is TRBV3-1 (or the pseudogene TRBV3-2), with a weak D call TRBD1 (5 bases). CDR3 length: 15 amino acids. The V and J ends lost 4 bases and 8 bases respectively, with 20 bases between them. Germline loops: CDR1 LGHDT, CDR2 YNNKEL (reference sequence). In DNA form, the CDR3 reads TGTGCCAGCAGCCCCCCATCGGTGATCGGGGGAGGCTACACCTTC. Translation gives CASSPPSVIGGGYTF.

J is TRBJ2-5 and V is TRBV6-5; 9 bases are shared with TRBD2. The CDR3 is made up of 16 amino acids. CDR1 and CDR2 from the germline V gene are MNHEY and SVGAGI. The V gene end was trimmed by 0 bases and the J gene end by 4 bases; junction bases not matched to a gene: 6. The CDR3 nucleotides are TGTGCCAGCAGTTACTCGGGCGGGGGGGCCGGAGAGACCCAGTACTTC. The encoded protein is CASSYSGGGAGETQYF.